Given below is one TCR beta chain in context. As yet, its antigen is unknown. This CDR3 is built from 17 residues. Trimming took 3 bases from V and 1 from J, leaving 18 bases between them. CDR1 is MGHDK and CDR2 is SYGVNS in the germline V gene. This record comes from a study of T-cell reconstitution after alpha-beta-depleted transplantation in children. Study-wide points: Some patients' high day-60 TCRbeta diversity was attributed to recipient cells surviving conditioning. A year post-transplant, T-cell counts and diversity derived mostly from newly produced T cells.

Unique molecular identifiers were used in preparing the TCRbeta library. Each CDR3 protein gets one entry after TCRdb re-called the PCR reads with MiXCR. The sample holds fewer than 700,000 distinct CDR3 sequences, roughly 13% seen once. The receptor was isolated from a male patient between 10 and 17 years old who had a stem cell transplant for acute myeloid leukemia, so the T cells may come from the graft donor. The rearrangement links TRBV25-1 to TRBJ2-5; a weak D match, TRBD1 (6 bases). This material consisted of PBMCs, mostly from graft donor cells, taken 360 days after TCRalphabeta/CD19-depleted stem cell transplant. CDR3 protein: CASSELGTRGPQETQYF. CDR3 coding DNA: TGTGCCAGCAGTGAGTTAGGGACACGGGGCCCCCAAGAGACCCAGTACTTC.